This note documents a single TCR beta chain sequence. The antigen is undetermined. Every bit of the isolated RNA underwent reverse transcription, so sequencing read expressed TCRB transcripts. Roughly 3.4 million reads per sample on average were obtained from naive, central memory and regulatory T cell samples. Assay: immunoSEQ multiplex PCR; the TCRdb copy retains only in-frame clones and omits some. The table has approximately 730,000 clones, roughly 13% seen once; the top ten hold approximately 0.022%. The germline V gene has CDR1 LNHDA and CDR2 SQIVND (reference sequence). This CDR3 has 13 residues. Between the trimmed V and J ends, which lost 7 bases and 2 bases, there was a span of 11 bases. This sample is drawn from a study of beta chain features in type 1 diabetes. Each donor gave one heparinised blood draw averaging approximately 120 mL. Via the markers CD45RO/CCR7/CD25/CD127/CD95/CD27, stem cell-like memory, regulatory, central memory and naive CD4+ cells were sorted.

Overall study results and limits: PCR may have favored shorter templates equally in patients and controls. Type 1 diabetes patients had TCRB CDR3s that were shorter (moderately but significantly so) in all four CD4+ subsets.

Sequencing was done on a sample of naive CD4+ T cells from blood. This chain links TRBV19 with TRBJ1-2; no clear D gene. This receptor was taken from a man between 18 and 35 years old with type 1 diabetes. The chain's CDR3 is CASKGNRNYGYTF. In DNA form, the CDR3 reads TGTGCCAGTAAGGGAAACAGAAACTATGGCTACACCTTC.